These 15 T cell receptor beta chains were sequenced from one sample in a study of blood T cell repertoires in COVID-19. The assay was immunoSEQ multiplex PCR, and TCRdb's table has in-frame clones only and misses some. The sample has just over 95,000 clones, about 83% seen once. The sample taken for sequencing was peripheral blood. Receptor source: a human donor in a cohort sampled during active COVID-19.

CDR3 nucleotide sequence: TGCGCCAGCAGCCTGCTCCCCGGGGGGGACCCCTCCTACGAGCAGTACTTC. Protein: CASSLLPGGDPSYEQYF. The genes are TRBV4-1 and TRBJ2-7; 8 bases are shared with TRBD2. J gave up 0 bases and V 4 bases, and 11 bases lay outside the gene matches. Germline V gene sequence: CDR1 MGHRA, CDR2 YSYEKL. This CDR3 region has 17 residues.

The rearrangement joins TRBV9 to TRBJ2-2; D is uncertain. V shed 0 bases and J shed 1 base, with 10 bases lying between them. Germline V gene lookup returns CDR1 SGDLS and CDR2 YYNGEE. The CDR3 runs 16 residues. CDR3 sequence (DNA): TGTGCCAGCAGCGTAGGTGCCAGGCAGAACACCGGGGAGCTGTTTTTT. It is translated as CASSVGARQNTGELFF. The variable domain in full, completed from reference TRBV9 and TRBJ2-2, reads DSGVTQTPKHLITATGQRVTLRCSPRSGDLSVYWYQQSLDQGLQFLIQYYNGEERAKGNILERFSAQQFPDLHSELNLSSLELGDSALYFCASSVGARQNTGELFFGEGSRLTVL.

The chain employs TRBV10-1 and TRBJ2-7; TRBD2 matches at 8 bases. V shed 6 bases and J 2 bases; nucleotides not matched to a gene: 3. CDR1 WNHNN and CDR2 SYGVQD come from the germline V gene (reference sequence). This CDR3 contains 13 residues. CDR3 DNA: TGCGCCAGCAGCGGGGGACTAGCCTACGAGCAGTACTTC. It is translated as CASSGGLAYEQYF.

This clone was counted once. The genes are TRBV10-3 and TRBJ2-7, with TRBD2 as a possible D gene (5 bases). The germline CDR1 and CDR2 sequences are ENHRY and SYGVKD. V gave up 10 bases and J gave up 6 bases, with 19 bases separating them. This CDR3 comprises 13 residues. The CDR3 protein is CANSGSSGLEQYF. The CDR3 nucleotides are TGTGCCAACTCGGGGAGCTCCGGGCTCGAGCAGTACTTC.

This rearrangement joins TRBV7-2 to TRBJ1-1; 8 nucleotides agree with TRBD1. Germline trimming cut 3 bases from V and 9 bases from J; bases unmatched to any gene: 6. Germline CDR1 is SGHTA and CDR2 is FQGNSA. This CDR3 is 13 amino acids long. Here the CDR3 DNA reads TGTGCCAGCAGCTTCGGGACAGGAGAAAAAGCTTTCTTT. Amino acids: CASSFGTGEKAFF.

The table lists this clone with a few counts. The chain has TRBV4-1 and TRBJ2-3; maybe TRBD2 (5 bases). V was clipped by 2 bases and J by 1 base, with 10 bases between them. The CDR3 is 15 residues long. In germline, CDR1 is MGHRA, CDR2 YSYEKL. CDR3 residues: CASSQTSGGTDTQYF. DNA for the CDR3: TGCGCCAGCAGCCAAACCAGCGGTGGCACAGATACGCAGTATTTT.

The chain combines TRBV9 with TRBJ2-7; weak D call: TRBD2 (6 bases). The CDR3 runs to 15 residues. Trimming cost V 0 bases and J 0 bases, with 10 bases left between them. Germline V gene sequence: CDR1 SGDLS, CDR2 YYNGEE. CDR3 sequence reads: CASSVGAGYSYEQYF. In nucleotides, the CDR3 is TGTGCCAGCAGCGTAGGGGCGGGATACTCCTACGAGCAGTACTTC.

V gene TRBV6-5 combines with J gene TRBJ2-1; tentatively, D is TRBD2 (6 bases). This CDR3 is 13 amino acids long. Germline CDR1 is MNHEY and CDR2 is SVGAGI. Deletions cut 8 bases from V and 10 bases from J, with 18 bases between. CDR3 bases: TGTGCCAGCCGTTGGGGGGAGGAGGGGGAGCAGTTCTTC. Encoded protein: CASRWGEEGEQFF.

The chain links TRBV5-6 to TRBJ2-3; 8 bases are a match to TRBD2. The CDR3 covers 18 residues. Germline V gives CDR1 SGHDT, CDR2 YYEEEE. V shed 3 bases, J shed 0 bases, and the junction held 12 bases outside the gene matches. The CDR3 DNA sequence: TGTGCCAGCAGCTCAAGACTAGCGACCAAACCTAGCACAGATACGCAGTATTTT. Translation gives CASSSRLATKPSTDTQYF.

The CDR3 is CASSFASRQGEVSAFF. The CDR3 DNA reads TGTGCCAGCAGTTTCGCCTCCAGACAGGGGGAAGTATCAGCTTTCTTT. The chain links TRBV7-9 to TRBJ1-1, with 9 nucleotides matching TRBD1. J was trimmed by 10 bases and V by 6 bases; bases with no gene match: 18. The CDR3 covers 16 residues. CDR1 SEHNR and CDR2 FQNEAQ come from the germline V gene (reference sequence).

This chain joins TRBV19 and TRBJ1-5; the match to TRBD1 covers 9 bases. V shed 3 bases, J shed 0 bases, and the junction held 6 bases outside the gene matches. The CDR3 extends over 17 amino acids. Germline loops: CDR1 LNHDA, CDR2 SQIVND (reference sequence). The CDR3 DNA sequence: TGTGCCAGTAGTATTTTGACAGGGGGAATTAGCAATCAGCCCCAGCATTTT. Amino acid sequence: CASSILTGGISNQPQHF.

The CDR3: CASSLGVSYEQYF. The CDR3 DNA reads as TGTGCCAGCAGCTTAGGAGTTTCCTACGAGCAGTACTTC. The gene calls are TRBV11-2 and TRBJ2-7; D is unresolved. Looked up from germline, CDR1 is SGHAT and CDR2 is FQNNGV. Trimming took off 1 base at V and 1 base at J, with 5 bases between the two ends. The CDR3 contains 13 residues.

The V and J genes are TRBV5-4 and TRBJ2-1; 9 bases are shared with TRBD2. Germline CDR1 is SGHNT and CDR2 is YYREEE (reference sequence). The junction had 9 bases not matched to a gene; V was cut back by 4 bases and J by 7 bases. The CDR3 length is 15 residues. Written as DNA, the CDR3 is TGTGCCAGCAGCCCCCTAGCGGGATCTGAGAATGAGCAGTTCTTC. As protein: CASSPLAGSENEQFF.

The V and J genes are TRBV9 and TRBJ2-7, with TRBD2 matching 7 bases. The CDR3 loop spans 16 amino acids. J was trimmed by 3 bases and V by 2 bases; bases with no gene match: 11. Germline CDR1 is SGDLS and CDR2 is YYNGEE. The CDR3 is CASSVGGDGPYYEQYF. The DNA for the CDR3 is TGTGCCAGCAGCGTGGGGGGGGACGGCCCTTACTACGAGCAGTACTTC.

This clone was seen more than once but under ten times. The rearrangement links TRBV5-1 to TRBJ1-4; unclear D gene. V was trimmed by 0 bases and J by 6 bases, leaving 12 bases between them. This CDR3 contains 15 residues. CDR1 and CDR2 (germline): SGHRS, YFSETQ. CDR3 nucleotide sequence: TGCGCCAGCAGCTTGGACCCCCGGTCTGATGAAAAACTGTTTTTT. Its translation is CASSLDPRSDEKLFF. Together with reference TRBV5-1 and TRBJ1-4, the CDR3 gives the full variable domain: KAGVTQTPRYLIKTRGQQVTLSCSPISGHRSVSWYQQTPGQGLQFLFEYFSETQRNKGNFPGRFSGRQFSNSRSEMNVSTLELGDSALYLCASSLDPRSDEKLFFGSGTQLSVL.